Sequencing of this T cell receptor beta chain was carried out in a study of blood T cell repertoires in COVID-19. Whole-study context: There were acute and convalescent COVID-19 samples, and they came from the United States, Italy and Spain. In each case, the material was cDNA or gDNA derived from T cells, B-cell-depleted T cells, or PBMCs.

While infection was still active, Seattle patients were enrolled and then followed longitudinally. Authors' processing steps: Amplification from reference gene primers served as the basis for estimated nucleated cell counts. Generated by immunoSEQ multiplex PCR, the TCRdb table keeps only in-frame clones and is missing some. The DNA was the basis for D and trimming; V, J and clone size are from that table. The table has approximately 100,000 clones, about 90% seen once. The V and J ends lost 4 bases and 3 bases, in that order; junction bases with no gene match: 4. Per the germline V gene, CDR1 is MGHRA and CDR2 is YSYEKL. The CDR3 consists of 15 residues.

Source material: peripheral blood. The TCR was taken from a human donor with COVID-19, enrolled during active disease. The donor label of this sample is uncertain. The rearrangement joins TRBV4-1 to TRBJ2-5; TRBD2 aligns across 11 bases. This CDR3 is CASSPGTSGEETQYF. Here the CDR3 DNA reads TGCGCCAGCAGCCCGGGGACTAGCGGAGAAGAGACCCAGTACTTC.